Following are 13 T cell receptor beta chains from one sample sequenced in a study of cytomegalovirus exposure and HLA in healthy donors. PCR amplification relied on 60 Vbeta primers (plus 13 Jbeta primers). TCRdb keeps only in-frame clones here, not all; method: immunoSEQ multiplex PCR. The sample includes 110,000 or so clones, roughly 77% of them seen just once. Sequencing used PBMCs. The source is a man in his fifties or sixties in good health and CMV-seropositive.

This chain connects TRBV29-1 to TRBJ2-1, with 11 bases that match TRBD2. Germline trimming cut 6 bases from V and 5 bases from J; bases unmatched to any gene: 6. This CDR3 spans 14 amino acids. Germline CDR1 is SQVTM and CDR2 is ANQGSEA. CDR3 coding DNA: TGCAGCGTAGTAGCGGGAGGGTCCAACAATGAGCAGTTCTTC. Translated, it gives CSVVAGGSNNEQFF.

This chain joins TRBV15 and TRBJ2-7, with 7 nucleotides matching TRBD2. Germline-derived CDR1 and CDR2 are LNHNV and YYDKDF (reference sequence). After removal of 0 bases from V and 6 bases from J, the junction contained 11 bases not matched to a gene. The CDR3 sequence is 16 residues long. The CDR3 reads CATSRDRVGRGTEQYF. For the CDR3, the DNA is TGTGCCACCAGCAGAGATAGGGTAGGGCGGGGGACCGAGCAGTACTTC.

V gene TRBV6-1 combines with J gene TRBJ2-1, with 9 bases matching TRBD1. With 6 bases clipped from V and 9 bases from J, the junction kept 9 bases outside the gene matches. The CDR3 is 14 amino acids. Germline values: CDR1 MNHNS, CDR2 SASEGT. This CDR3 is CASSIQGALSEQFF. DNA of the CDR3: TGTGCCAGCAGCATACAGGGGGCTTTAAGTGAGCAGTTCTTC.

V is TRBV6-1 and J is TRBJ2-2, with no clear D. Germline V gene data show CDR1 as MNHNS and CDR2 as SASEGT. The CDR3 totals 15 residues. V was pared by 4 bases and J by 7 bases, with 16 bases between. CDR3: CASSANPVRYGELFF. The CDR3 DNA follows: TGTGCCAGCAGTGCAAACCCCGTTCGGTACGGGGAGCTGTTTTTT.

The chain links TRBV7-3 to TRBJ1-1; D unresolved. The V gene's germline CDR1 is SGHTA and CDR2 FQGTGA. The CDR3 runs 14 residues. V was trimmed by 0 bases and J by 3 bases, leaving 8 bases between them. CDR3 in amino acids: CASSLTHYDTEAFF. The DNA of the CDR3 is TGTGCCAGCAGCTTAACACACTATGACACTGAAGCTTTCTTT.

This clone showed up just a few times. The chain links TRBV7-5 to TRBJ2-7; the DNA was not compared with TRBD1, the D call given in the table. TRBV7-5 corresponds to a pseudogene. The CDR3 is 16 residues long. The CDR3 nucleotides read TGTGCCAGAAGCTTAAGAGGGGGACAGGGTGTCTACGAGCAGTACTTC. The encoded protein is CARSLRGGQGVYEQYF.

The V call is TRBV5-1, the J call TRBJ1-6; no clear D. V was shortened by 3 bases and J by 10 bases, with 11 bases between the two germline ends. The CDR3 totals 13 residues. Germline CDR1 is SGHRS and CDR2 is YFSETQ. CDR3 amino acids: CASSWAGGSPLHF. The CDR3, as DNA: TGCGCCAGCAGCTGGGCAGGAGGGTCACCCCTCCACTTT. Complete variable domain (other parts from reference TRBV5-1 and TRBJ1-6): KAGVTQTPRYLIKTRGQQVTLSCSPISGHRSVSWYQQTPGQGLQFLFEYFSETQRNKGNFPGRFSGRQFSNSRSEMNVSTLELGDSALYLCASSWAGGSPLHFGNGTRLTVT.

This chain joins TRBV5-4 and TRBJ2-1; 11 bases align to TRBD2. CDR1 SGHNT and CDR2 YYREEE come from the germline V gene (reference sequence). V shed 3 bases, J shed 7 bases, and the junction held 9 bases outside the gene matches. This CDR3 has 16 amino acids. The CDR3 region has the DNA TGTGCCAGCAGCTCCCCGACTAGCGGGACGTGGAATGAGCAGTTCTTC. Translated: CASSSPTSGTWNEQFF.

A word on this clone: The same CDR3 is also encoded by other DNA sequences in this sample. This chain joins TRBV7-8 and TRBJ2-7; TRBD1 aligns across 9 bases. Germline trimming cut 1 base from V and 7 bases from J; bases unmatched to any gene: 5. Germline values: CDR1 SGHVS, CDR2 FQNEAQ. The length of the CDR3 is 14 residues. DNA for the CDR3: TGTGCCAGCAGCTTAGAGGGACAGGGTGGGGAGCAGTACTTC. Amino acids: CASSLEGQGGEQYF.

V is TRBV6-1 and J is TRBJ1-2; 7 nucleotides line up with TRBD1. The CDR3 is 15 amino acids. J was trimmed by 8 bases and V by 1 base; bases with no gene match: 10. Germline values: CDR1 MNHNS, CDR2 SASEGT. The CDR3 spells CASSEGDTGAWGYTF. Here the CDR3 DNA reads TGTGCCAGCAGTGAAGGGGATACAGGGGCGTGGGGCTACACCTTC.

This clone was recorded a few times. The same CDR3 is also encoded by other DNA sequences in this sample. V is TRBV28 and J is TRBJ1-5, with 10 bases lining up with TRBD1. This CDR3 region has 15 residues. CDR1 and CDR2 from the germline V gene are MDHEN and SYDVKM. The junction had 6 bases not matched to a gene; V was cut back by 5 bases and J by 5 bases. The CDR3 here is CASSTGQGVDQPQHF. The CDR3 bases are TGTGCCAGCAGTACAGGACAGGGGGTAGATCAGCCCCAGCATTTT. Full variable domain (outside the CDR3, taken from reference TRBV28 and TRBJ1-5): DVKVTQSSRYLVKRTGEKVFLECVQDMDHENMFWYRQDPGLGLRLIYFSYDVKMKEKGDIPEGYSVSREKKERFSLILESASTNQTSMYLCASSTGQGVDQPQHFGDGTRLSIL.

The J gene is TRBJ2-3, the V gene TRBV13; a possible D gene is TRBD2 (6 bases). The V end lost 0 bases, the J end lost 0 bases, and 10 bases lay between the germline ends. This CDR3 region has 16 residues. The germline V gene has CDR1 PRHDT and CDR2 FYEKMQ (reference sequence). In DNA form, the CDR3 reads TGTGCCAGCAGCTTAGGGGGCAGCGGGAGCACAGATACGCAGTATTTT. Its translation is CASSLGGSGSTDTQYF.

The chain joins TRBV28 to TRBJ2-7; TRBD1 aligns across 8 bases. V gave up 9 bases and J gave up 4 bases; unmatched junction bases: 11. CDR3 size: 14 residues. Germline loops: CDR1 MDHEN, CDR2 SYDVKM. Here the CDR3 DNA reads TGTGCCAGTAAATCAGGGACAGGAGCATACGAGCAGTACTTC. It specifies CASKSGTGAYEQYF.